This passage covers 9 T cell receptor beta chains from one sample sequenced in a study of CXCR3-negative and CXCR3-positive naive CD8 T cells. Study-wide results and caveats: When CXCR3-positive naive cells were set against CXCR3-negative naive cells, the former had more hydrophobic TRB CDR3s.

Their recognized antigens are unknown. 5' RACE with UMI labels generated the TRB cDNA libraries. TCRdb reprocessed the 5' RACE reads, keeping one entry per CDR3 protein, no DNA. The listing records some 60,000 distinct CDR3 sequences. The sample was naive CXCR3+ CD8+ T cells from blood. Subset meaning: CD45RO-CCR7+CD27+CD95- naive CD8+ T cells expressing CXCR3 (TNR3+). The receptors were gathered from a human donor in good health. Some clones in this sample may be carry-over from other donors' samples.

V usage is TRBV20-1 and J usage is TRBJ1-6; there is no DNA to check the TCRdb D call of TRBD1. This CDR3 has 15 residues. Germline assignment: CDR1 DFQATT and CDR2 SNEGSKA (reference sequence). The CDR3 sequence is CSAREAGQENSPLHF.

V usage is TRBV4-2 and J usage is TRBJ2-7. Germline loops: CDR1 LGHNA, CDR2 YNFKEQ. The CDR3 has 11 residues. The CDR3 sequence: CASSQGVEQYF.

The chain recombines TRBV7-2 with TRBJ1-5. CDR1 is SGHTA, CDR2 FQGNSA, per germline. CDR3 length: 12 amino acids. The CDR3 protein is CASSLGIQPQHF.

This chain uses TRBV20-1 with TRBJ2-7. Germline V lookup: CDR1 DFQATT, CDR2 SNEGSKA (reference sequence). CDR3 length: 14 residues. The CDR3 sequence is CSARDGTSSYEQYF.

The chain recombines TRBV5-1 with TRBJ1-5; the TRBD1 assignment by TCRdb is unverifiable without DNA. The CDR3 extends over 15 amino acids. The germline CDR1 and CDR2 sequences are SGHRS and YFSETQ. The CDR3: CASSLGQGANQPQHF.

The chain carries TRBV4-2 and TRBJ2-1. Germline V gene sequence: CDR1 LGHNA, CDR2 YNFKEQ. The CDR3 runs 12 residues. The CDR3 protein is CASSQDAKDQFF.

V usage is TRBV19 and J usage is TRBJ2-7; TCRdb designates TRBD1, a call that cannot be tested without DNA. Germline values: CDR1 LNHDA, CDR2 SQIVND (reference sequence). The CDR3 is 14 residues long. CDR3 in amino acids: CASSIGQGSYEQYF.

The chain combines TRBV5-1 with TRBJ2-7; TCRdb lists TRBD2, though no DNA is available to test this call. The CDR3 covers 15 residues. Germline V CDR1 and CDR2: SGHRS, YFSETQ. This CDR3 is CASSLEPRDFYEQYF.

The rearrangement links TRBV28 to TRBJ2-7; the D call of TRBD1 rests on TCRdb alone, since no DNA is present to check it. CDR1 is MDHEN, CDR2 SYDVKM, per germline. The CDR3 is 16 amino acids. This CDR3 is CASSFQGAEYTYEQYF.